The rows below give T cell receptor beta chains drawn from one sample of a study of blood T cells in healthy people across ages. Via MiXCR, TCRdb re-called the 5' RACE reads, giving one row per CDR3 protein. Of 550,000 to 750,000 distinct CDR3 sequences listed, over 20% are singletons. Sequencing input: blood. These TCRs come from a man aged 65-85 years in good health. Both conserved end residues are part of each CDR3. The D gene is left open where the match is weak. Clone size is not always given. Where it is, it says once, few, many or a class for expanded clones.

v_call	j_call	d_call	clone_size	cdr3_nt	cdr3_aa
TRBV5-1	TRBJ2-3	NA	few	TGCGCCAGCAGCTTGTTCTCAGGCGGGGCGGATACGCAGTATTTT	CASSLFSGGADTQYF
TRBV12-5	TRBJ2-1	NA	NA	TGTGCTAGTGCTGGCCTGTACAATGAGCAGTTCTTC	CASAGLYNEQFF
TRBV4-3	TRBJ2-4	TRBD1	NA	TGCGCCAGCAGCCTAGGACAGGGAATAGCCAAAAACATTCAGTACTTC	CASSLGQGIAKNIQYF
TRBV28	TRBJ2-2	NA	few	TGTGCCAGCACGAAGCCAAACACCGGGGAGCTGTTTTTT	CASTKPNTGELFF
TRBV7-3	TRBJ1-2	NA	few	TGTGCCAGCAGCTTACTTATAGGTGGCTACACCTTC	CASSLLIGGYTF
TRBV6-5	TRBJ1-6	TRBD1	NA	TGTGCCAGCAGCTATACAAAGGACAGGGCTAATTCACCCCTCCACTTT	CASSYTKDRANSPLHF
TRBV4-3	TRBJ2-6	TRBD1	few	TGCGCCAGCAGCCAAGAATCACAGGGGCAGGGGGCCAACGTCCTGACTTTC	CASSQESQGQGANVLTF
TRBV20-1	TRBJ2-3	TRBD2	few	TGCAGTGCTAAGCGGGAGGTGGGCACAGATACGCAGTATTTT	CSAKREVGTDTQYF
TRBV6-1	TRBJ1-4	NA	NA	TGTGCCAGCATGCTTCAGGGGCCTGGTAATGAAAAACTGTTTTTT	CASMLQGPGNEKLFF
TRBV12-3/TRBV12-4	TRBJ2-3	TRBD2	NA	TGTGCCAGCAGCGGCCTGGGACTAGCGGGGGGCACAGATACGCAGTATTTT	CASSGLGLAGGTDTQYF
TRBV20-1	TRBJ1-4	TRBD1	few	TGCAGTGCTACTCCCCTACAGGGGACTAATGAAAAACTGTTTTTT	CSATPLQGTNEKLFF
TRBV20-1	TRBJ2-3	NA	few	TGCAGTGGCAAGACACCGGGCACAGATACGCAGTATTTT	CSGKTPGTDTQYF
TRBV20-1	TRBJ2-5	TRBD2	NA	TGCAGTGCAACTAGCGGGAACCAAGAGACCCAGTACTTC	CSATSGNQETQYF
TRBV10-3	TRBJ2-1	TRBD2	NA	TGTGCCATCAGTGAAAAGATAGCGGGAGATAATGAGCAGTTCTTC	CAISEKIAGDNEQFF
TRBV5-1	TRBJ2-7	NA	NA	TGCGCCAGCAGCTTGGAGCGGTTCTACGAGCAGTACTTC	CASSLERFYEQYF
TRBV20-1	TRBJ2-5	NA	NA	TGCAGTGCTAGGACTCCACAGGACCAAGAGACCCAGTACTTC	CSARTPQDQETQYF
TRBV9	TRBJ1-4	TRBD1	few	TGTGCCGGCAGCGCTTCACCCAGGGGGACTAATGAAAAACTGTTTTTT	CAGSASPRGTNEKLFF
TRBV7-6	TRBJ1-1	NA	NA	TGTGCCAGCAGCTTCCCAACGGGACGGCTGAACACTGAAGCTTTCTTT	CASSFPTGRLNTEAFF
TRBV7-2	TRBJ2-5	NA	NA	TGTGCCAGCAGCTTAGCGTGGGGAAAACAAGAGACCCAGTACTTC	CASSLAWGKQETQYF
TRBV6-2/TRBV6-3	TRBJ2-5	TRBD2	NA	TGTGCCAGCAGTTACCGAGGACTAGCGGCCATGTACCAAGAGACCCAGTACTTC	CASSYRGLAAMYQETQYF
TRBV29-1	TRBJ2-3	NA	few	TGCAGCGTTGAAGACCCAGATACGCAGTATTTT	CSVEDPDTQYF
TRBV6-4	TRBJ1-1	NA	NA	TGTGCCAGCAACGGCGTGCCTAACACTGAAGCTTTCTTT	CASNGVPNTEAFF
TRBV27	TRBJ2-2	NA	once	TGTGCCAGCAGAAGGGGTCAGGACACCGGGGAGCTGTTTTTT	CASRRGQDTGELFF
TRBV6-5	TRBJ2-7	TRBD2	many	TGTGCCAGCAGTCTAGCGGGAGGCGAGCAGTACTTC	CASSLAGGEQYF
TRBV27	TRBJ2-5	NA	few	TGTGCCAGCAGCAAGAACGATGGCGGGGAGACCCAGTACTTC	CASSKNDGGETQYF
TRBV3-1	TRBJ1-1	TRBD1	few	TGTGCCAGCAGCCCGGACAGGGGTCCTCGGACTGAAGCTTTCTTT	CASSPDRGPRTEAFF
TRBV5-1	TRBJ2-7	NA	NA	TGCGCCAGCAAGGGGACTGGCCCCACCCTCGAGCAGTACTTC	CASKGTGPTLEQYF
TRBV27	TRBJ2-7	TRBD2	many	TGTGCCAGCAGTTTATCGGTCCGCGGGAGTGGGGCCTACGAGCAGTACTTC	CASSLSVRGSGAYEQYF
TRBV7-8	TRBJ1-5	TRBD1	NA	TGTGCCAGCAGCTTAGGTTTCGGACAGGAGGGGTCTGACAATCAGCCCCAGCATTTT	CASSLGFGQEGSDNQPQHF
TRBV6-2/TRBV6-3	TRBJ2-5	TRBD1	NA	TGTGCCAGCAGTTACTCCCAACCAGGGACAGCCCAAGAGACCCAGTACTTC	CASSYSQPGTAQETQYF
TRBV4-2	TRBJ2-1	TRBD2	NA	TGTGCCAGCAGCCAGGGACTAGCGGGTGCCCCCAATGAGCAGTTCTTC	CASSQGLAGAPNEQFF
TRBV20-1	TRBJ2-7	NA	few	TGCAGTGCTAGAGATCGGTACCAAATTTACGAGCAGTACTTC	CSARDRYQIYEQYF
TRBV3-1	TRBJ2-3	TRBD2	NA	TGTGCCAGCAGCCAAAGTCTAGCGGGGATCACAGATACGCAGTATTTT	CASSQSLAGITDTQYF
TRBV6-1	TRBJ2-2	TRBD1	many	TGTGCCAGCAGTCCCGGGACAGTAGAAACGGGGGAGCTGTTTTTT	CASSPGTVETGELFF
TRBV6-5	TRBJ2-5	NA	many	TGTGCCAGCAGTTACTCACAGGGTAGAGAGACCCAGTACTTC	CASSYSQGRETQYF
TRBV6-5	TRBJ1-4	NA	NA	TGTGCCAGCAGTTCCGGTCGGCATGAAAAACTGTTTTTT	CASSSGRHEKLFF
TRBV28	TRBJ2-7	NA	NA	TGTGCCAGCAGTTTAGGCGGTGTGAAGGAGCAGTACTTC	CASSLGGVKEQYF
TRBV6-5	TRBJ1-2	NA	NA	TGTGCCAGCAAAACTTACAATGGCTACACCTTC	CASKTYNGYTF
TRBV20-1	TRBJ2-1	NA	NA	TGCAGTGCTAACGGGGGTGGCGATGAGCAGTTCTTC	CSANGGGDEQFF
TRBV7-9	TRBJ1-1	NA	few	TGTGCCAGCAGCTTACTCCAGGCGAACACTGAAGCTTTCTTT	CASSLLQANTEAFF
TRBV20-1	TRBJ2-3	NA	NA	TGCAGTGCTAGCATAGCGGATCCTAGCACAGATACGCAGTATTTT	CSASIADPSTDTQYF
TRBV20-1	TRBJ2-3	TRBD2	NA	TGCAGTGCTCCAAGGACTAGCGGGAGTGTCACAGATACGCAGTATTTT	CSAPRTSGSVTDTQYF
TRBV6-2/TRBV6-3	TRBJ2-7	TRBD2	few	TGTGCCAGCAGTTACGGCGGGAGGACCGCCGAGCAGTACTTC	CASSYGGRTAEQYF
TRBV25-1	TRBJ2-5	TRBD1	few	TGTGCCAGCAGTGGGACAGGGGGCATGAAAGAGACCCAGTACTTC	CASSGTGGMKETQYF
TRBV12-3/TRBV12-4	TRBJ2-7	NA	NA	TGTGCCAGCAGTTTAGGCCGACAGGCCTACGAGCAGTACTTC	CASSLGRQAYEQYF
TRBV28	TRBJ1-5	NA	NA	TGTGCCAGCAGTCTCCCCGCGCACTACAATCAGCCCCAGCATTTT	CASSLPAHYNQPQHF
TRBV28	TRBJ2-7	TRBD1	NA	TGTGCCAGCAGACTACAGGGGGCTACCTACGAGCAGTACTTC	CASRLQGATYEQYF
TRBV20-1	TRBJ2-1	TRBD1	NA	TGCAGTGCTAGAGGGGACAGGGACAGTTACAATGAGCAGTTCTTC	CSARGDRDSYNEQFF
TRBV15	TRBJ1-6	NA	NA	TGTGCCACCAGCCCAGTAACAGGGTATAATTCACCCCTCCACTTT	CATSPVTGYNSPLHF
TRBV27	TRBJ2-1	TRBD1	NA	TGTGCCAGCAGTTGGTCGTGGGACAGCTACAATGGGCAGTTCTTC	CASSWSWDSYNGQFF
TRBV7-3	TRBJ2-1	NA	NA	TGTGCCAGCAGCTTAGTAGCGGCCCTCGGCAATGAGCAGTTCTTC	CASSLVAALGNEQFF
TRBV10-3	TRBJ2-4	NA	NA	TGTGCCATCAATGAGGGTGACCGCGCCCAAAACATTCAGTACTTC	CAINEGDRAQNIQYF